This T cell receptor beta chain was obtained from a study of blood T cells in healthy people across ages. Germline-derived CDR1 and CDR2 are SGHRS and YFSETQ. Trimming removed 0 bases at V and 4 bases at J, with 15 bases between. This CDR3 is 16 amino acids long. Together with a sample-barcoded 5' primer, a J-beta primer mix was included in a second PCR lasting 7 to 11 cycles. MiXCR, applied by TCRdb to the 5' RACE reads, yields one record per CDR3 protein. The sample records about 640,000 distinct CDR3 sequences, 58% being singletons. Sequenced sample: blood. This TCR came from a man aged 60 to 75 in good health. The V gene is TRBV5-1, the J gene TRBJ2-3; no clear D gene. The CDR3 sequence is CASSLVVAESPDTQYF. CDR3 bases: TGCGCCAGCAGCTTGGTGGTAGCAGAGTCCCCAGATACGCAGTATTTT.